This T cell receptor beta chain was observed in a study of long-term antiretroviral therapy in people with HIV (dated by TCRdb to between 2021 and 2022). Some background on the complete study: The earliest samples were collected approximately a decade before the 2015 WHO recommendation for immediate ART, a period when ART was typically delayed until CD4 counts fell. A retrospective serial study tested whether ART initiation and durable HIV suppression were associated with changes in peripheral blood TRB repertoire composition and diversity. From over 25 adults with confirmed HIV infection, the cohort provided around 180 cryopreserved PBMC samples, gathered serially across a mean of around six years (range 1-12). About a third of the roughly 30 participants with HIV were female. No cross-contamination during QIAcube processing was shown when test extractions of a monoclonal T-cell line were performed alongside fewer than 35 polyclonal samples.

Sequencing of the TRB variable region was done with the immunoSEQ hsTCRB v3.0 assay at survey level resolution. A depth of about 40,000-55,000 T-cell genomes per sample was targeted for TRB sequencing. Pooled TRB libraries were sequenced on an Illumina MiSeq with a v3 150-cycle kit. The paper's processing steps were these. Repertoire analysis ran in R within a reproducible Nextflow workflow covering QC, data transformation and analysis. LymphoSeq2, an R package for exploring AIRR-Seq data, was used to implement custom analyses. After excluding a few samples that yielded fewer than 5000 total TRB sequences, 150 to 200 HIV repertoires remained for analysis. Of the roughly 190 retained HIV repertoires, over 55 were collected before and roughly 130 after ART initiation. Repertoires were downsampled to 5000 TRB nucleotide sequences, and summary statistics were averaged over 100 downsampling iterations. The analysis kept only TRB sequences whose CDR3 regions were at least seven amino acids long. Two measures captured diversity: a Shannon entropy-derived clonality score and the Gini coefficient. In the repertoire networks, any two of the top 5000 CDR3 amino acid sequences were connected whenever the two sequences differed by an edit distance of one. For TRB CDR3 amino acid sequences, GLIPH2 was used to predict antigen specificity groups and MHC restriction. To flag known CMV, EBV, HIV or tissue antigen associations, CDR3 amino acid sequences were matched against VDJdb and McPAS-TCR. Pre-ART, post-ART and control groups were compared with Wilcoxon signed-rank tests and Holm-Bonferroni correction. In TCRdb, the immuneACCESS table is reduced to in-frame sequences with V and J assigned. These tables do not hold every clone; where another copy was compared, an unresolved V gene accounts for under half, and the others remain unexplained. That table is the source of V, J and clone size, and D and trimming were worked out from the DNA. The sample table holds about 25,000 clones, of which 82% were seen once. The ten largest account for 14% of the sample.

As for this clone: Its recognized antigen is unknown. No much larger clonotype is one base removed from it; base qualities were not supplied.

To be included, a participant needed at least one PBMC sample from before ART initiation plus at least two post-ART samples. Treatment was received in the United States of America by all participants with HIV. Before DNA extraction, cryopreserved samples of about 1-10 million PBMC were thawed and washed. At the time of the earliest PBMC sample, participants with HIV were aged between about 20 and 54 years. Each participant contributed PBMC samples from 1-4 timepoints before ART initiation and 2-8 timepoints after ART initiation, with a median of 7 samples. For every participant, serial HIV viral load, CD4+ T-cell count, ART history and demographic data were obtained. A Qiagen kit on a QIAcube was used to extract genomic DNA from unsorted PBMC, with samples processed in batches of 12. A distance of 19 bases separates the germline ends of V and J, which lose 8 bases and 1 base respectively. The germline V gene supplies CDR1 SNHLY and CDR2 FYNNEI. Taken from cysteine to phenylalanine, the CDR3 has 16 residues. This entry keeps only the CDR3 DNA: 48 bases, framed from base 1.

Study-wide conclusions, independent of this receptor: A significant increase in TRB diversity was found to be associated with ART initiation, although TRB diversity was observed to remain significantly below that of transplant donor controls even after long-term ART. Because PBMC availability was limited, only the TCR beta chain was sequenced, with no alpha chain pairing. The repertoire was dominated across all time points by expanded TRB clones identified before ART initiation, although this dominance was seen to fluctuate and to decrease in many PLHIV after ART. HIV repertoires had narrower CDR3 length ranges than controls, and the network structure suggested an antigen-experienced repertoire that shifted only slightly toward naive after ART. Inferences about post-ART repertoire changes are limited because no data were available on ART adherence, viral resistance or therapy changes. Because cell numbers in pre-ART samples were limited, unsorted PBMC were profiled instead of sorted CD4+ and CD8+ T cells. The samples span the years 2004 to 2017, and the ART regimens used may be less effective than current regimens.

Sequencing used unsorted PBMCs, obtained 2.9 years after starting antiretroviral therapy. The rearrangement joined TRBV2 to TRBJ2-3; TRBD2 is a weak D gene call, 5 bases matching. The clonotype comes from a man aged 50 or older with HIV. The nucleotide sequence reads as follows: TGTGCCAGCGAATCCGGTTTGGGGAGAGGCACAGATACGCAGTATTTT. It translates as CASESGLGRGTDTQYF.